The following is a TCR beta chain sequence with its context. This sample is drawn from a study of T cell changes during pregnancy in multiple sclerosis. Clones were sequenced by immunoSEQ multiplex PCR, and TCRdb holds only the in-frame ones, with some missing. Among 35,000 to 50,000 clones listed, nearly 90% were seen once. The source was CD4+ T cells from peripheral blood mononuclear cells, collected after pregnancy. This TCR was recovered from a female donor with multiple sclerosis, enrolled in a pregnancy study.

The CDR3 sequence is CASSETGVGAFF. In DNA form, the CDR3 reads TGCGCCAGCAGTGAGACGGGGGTTGGTGCTTTCTTT. J is TRBJ1-1 and V is TRBV10-1, with a possible D match to TRBD1 (5 bases). Germline lookup yields CDR1 WNHNN and CDR2 SYGVQD (reference sequence). Trimming shortened V by 2 bases and J by 11 bases, and 12 bases separated the two germline ends. The CDR3 length is 12 residues.